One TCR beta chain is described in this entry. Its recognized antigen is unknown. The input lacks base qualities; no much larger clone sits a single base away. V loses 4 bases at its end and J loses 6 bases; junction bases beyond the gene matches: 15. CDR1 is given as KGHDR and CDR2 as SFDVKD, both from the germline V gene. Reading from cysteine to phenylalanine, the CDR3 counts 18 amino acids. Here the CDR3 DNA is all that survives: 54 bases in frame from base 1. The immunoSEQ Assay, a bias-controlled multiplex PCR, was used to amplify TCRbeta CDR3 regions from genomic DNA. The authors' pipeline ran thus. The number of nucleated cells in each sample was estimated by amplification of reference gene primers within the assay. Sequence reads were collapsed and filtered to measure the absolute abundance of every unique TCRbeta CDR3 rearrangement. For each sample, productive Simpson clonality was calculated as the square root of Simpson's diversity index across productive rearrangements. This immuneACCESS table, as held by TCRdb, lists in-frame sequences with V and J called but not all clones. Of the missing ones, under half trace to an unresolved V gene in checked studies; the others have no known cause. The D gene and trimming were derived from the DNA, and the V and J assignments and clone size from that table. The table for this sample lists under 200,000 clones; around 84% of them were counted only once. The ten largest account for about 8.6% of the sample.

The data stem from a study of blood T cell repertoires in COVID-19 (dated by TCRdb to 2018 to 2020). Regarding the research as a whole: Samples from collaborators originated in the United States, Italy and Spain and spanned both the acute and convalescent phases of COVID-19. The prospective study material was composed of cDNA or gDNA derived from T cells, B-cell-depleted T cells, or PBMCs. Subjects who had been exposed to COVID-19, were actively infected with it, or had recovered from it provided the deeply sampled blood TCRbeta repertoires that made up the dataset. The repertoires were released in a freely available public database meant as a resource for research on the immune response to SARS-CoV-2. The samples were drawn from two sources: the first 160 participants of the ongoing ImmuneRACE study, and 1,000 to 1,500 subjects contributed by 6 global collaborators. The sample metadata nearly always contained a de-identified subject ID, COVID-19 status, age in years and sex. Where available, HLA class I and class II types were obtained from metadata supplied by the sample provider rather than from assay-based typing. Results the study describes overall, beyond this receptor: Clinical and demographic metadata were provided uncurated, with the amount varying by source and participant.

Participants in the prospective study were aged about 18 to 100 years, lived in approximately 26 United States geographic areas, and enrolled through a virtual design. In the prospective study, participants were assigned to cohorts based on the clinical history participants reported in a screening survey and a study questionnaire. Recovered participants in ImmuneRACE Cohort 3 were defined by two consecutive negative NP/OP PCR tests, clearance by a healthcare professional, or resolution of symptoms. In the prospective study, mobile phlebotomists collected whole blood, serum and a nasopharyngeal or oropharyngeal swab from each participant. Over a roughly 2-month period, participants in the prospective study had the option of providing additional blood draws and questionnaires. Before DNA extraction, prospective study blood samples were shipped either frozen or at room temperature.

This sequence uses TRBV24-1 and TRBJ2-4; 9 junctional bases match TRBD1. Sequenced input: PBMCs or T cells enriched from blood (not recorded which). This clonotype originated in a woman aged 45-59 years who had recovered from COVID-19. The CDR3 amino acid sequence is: CATSDKAEPDRGGNIQYF. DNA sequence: TGTGCCACCAGTGACAAAGCGGAACCTGACAGGGGGGGAAACATTCAGTACTTC.